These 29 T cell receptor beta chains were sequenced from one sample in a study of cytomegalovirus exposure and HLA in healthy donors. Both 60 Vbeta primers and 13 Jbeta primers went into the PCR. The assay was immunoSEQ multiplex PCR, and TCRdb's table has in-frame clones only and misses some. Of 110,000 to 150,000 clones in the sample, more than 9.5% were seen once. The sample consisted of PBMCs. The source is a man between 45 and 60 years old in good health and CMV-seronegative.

In nucleotides, the CDR3 is TGTGCCAGCAGCTCCTATCCCGACAGGGAAGTCTACGAGCAGTACTTC. It specifies CASSSYPDREVYEQYF. The V and J genes are TRBV5-6 and TRBJ2-5; 7 nucleotides agree with TRBD1. The DNA end lines up better with TRBJ2-7; the J call may be wrong. Germline-derived CDR1 and CDR2 are SGHDT and YYEEEE. The CDR3 spans 16 residues.

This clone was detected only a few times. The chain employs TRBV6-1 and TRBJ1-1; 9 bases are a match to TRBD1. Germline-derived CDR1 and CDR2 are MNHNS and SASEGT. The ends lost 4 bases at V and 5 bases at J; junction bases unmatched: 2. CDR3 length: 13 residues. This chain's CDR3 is CASSGTGETEAFF. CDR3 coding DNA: TGTGCCAGCAGTGGGACAGGGGAGACTGAAGCTTTCTTT.

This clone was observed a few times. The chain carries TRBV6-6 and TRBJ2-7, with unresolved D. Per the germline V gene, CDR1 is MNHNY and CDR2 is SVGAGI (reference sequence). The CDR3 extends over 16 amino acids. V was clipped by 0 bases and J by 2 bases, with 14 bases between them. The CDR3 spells CASSYSKITDPYEQYF. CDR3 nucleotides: TGTGCCAGCAGTTACTCGAAGATCACAGATCCCTACGAGCAGTACTTC.

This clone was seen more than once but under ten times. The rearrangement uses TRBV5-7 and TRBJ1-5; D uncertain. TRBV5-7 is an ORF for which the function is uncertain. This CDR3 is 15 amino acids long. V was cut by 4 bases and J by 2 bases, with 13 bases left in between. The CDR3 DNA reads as TGTGCCAGCAGCACCCGGGATTTTGGCAATCAGCCCCAGCATTTT. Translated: CASSTRDFGNQPQHF.

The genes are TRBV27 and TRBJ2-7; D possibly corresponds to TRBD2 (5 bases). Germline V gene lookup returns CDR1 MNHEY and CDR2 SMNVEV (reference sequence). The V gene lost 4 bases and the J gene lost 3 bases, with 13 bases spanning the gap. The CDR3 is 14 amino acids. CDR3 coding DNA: TGTGCCAGCAGTTCTCGCGCCGAGGGCTACGAGCAGTACTTC. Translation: CASSSRAEGYEQYF.

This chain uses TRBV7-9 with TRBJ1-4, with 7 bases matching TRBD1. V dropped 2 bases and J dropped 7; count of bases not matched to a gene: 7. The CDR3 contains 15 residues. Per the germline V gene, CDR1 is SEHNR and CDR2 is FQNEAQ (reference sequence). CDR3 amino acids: CASSLTQGSGEKLFF. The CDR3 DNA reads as TGTGCCAGCAGCTTAACACAGGGGTCTGGTGAAAAACTGTTTTTT.

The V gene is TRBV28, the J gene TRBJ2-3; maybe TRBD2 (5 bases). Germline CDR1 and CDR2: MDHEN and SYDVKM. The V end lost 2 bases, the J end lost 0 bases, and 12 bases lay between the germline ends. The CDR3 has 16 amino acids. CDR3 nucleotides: TGTGCCAGCAGTTTAACAGCGGCCTCTAGCACAGATACGCAGTATTTT. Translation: CASSLTAASSTDTQYF.

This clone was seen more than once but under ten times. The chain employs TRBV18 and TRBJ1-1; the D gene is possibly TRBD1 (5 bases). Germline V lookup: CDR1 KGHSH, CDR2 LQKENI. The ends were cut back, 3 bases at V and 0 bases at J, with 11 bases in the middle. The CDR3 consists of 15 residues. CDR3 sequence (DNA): TGTGCCAGCTCACCTACACAGGTAATGAACACTGAAGCTTTCTTT. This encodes CASSPTQVMNTEAFF.

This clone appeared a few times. The CDR3 DNA reads TGTGCCAGCAGCGCCCGGGAAAGATACACCGGGGAGCTGTTTTTT. Its protein product is CASSARERYTGELFF. V usage is TRBV9 and J usage is TRBJ2-2, with a possible D match to TRBD2 (5 bases). CDR3 length: 15 residues. The germline V and J ends were trimmed by 3 bases and 3 bases, with 12 bases remaining between them. Germline V lookup: CDR1 SGDLS, CDR2 YYNGEE.

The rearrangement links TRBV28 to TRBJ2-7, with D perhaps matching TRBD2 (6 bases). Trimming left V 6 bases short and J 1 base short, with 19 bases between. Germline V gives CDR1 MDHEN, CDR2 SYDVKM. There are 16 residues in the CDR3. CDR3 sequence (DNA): TGTGCCAGCAGGACCCGGCGGGTAGCGGCTTCCTACGAGCAGTACTTC. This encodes CASRTRRVAASYEQYF.

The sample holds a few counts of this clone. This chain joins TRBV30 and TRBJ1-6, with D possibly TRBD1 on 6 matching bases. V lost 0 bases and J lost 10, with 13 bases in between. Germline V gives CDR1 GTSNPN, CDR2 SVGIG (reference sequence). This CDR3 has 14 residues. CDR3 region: CAWSVGGRESPLHF. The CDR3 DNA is TGTGCCTGGAGTGTCGGGGGGCGGGAGTCACCCCTCCACTTT.

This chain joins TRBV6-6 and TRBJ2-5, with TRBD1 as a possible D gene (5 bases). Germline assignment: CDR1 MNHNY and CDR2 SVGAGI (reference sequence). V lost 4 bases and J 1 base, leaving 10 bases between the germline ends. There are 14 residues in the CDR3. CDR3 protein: CASSSRQSQETQYF. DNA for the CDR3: TGTGCCAGCAGTTCCCGACAGAGCCAAGAGACCCAGTACTTC.

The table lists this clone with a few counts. The CDR3 DNA follows: TGTGCCTGGAGTGTACTCTGGCTAGCGGCTCAAACAGATACGCAGTATTTT. This gives the protein CAWSVLWLAAQTDTQYF. This chain joins TRBV30 and TRBJ2-3, with TRBD2 identical over 7 bases. Germline values: CDR1 GTSNPN, CDR2 SVGIG (reference sequence). The CDR3 totals 17 residues. Trimming cost V 0 bases and J 3 bases; bases outside gene matches: 12.

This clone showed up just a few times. This CDR3 is CASSQGVAGDRSTDTQYF. The CDR3 DNA follows: TGCGCCAGCAGCCAAGGAGTAGCGGGGGACCGTAGCACAGATACGCAGTATTTT. V and J are TRBV4-1 and TRBJ2-3, with 9 bases fitting TRBD2. The junction had 8 bases not matched to a gene; V was cut back by 1 base and J by 0 bases. CDR1 is MGHRA, CDR2 YSYEKL, per germline. This CDR3 has 18 residues.

The CDR3 DNA is TGTGCCAGCAGCTTACAAAATGGGGAGTACGAGCAGTACTTC. Its protein product is CASSLQNGEYEQYF. This sequence joins TRBV7-3 and TRBJ2-7; D perhaps matches TRBD2 (5 bases). Germline V gene data show CDR1 as SGHTA and CDR2 as FQGTGA. V was trimmed by 2 bases and J by 4 bases, leaving 12 bases between them. The CDR3 has 14 amino acids.

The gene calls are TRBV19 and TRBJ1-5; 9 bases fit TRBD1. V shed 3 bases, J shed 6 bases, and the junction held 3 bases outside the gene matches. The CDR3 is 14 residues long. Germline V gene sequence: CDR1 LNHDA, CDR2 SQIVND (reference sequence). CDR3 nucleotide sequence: TGTGCCAGTAGTATCGGGACAGGGATTCAGCCCCAGCATTTT. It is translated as CASSIGTGIQPQHF.

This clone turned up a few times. The CDR3: CASSQTIVLATDTQYF. CDR3 sequence (DNA): TGTGCCAGCAGCCAAACGATTGTCCTAGCCACAGATACGCAGTATTTT. This chain links TRBV4-2 with TRBJ2-3, with D perhaps matching TRBD2 (5 bases). The CDR3 has 16 residues. Trimming removed 2 bases at V and 2 bases at J, with 14 bases between. Germline CDR1 is LGHNA and CDR2 is YNFKEQ.

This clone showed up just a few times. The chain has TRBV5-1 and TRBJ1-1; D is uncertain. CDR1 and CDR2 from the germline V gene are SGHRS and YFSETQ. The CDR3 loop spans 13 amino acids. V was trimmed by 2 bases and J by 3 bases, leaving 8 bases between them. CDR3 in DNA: TGCGCCAGCAGCTTAAACGGGGACACTGAAGCTTTCTTT. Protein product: CASSLNGDTEAFF.

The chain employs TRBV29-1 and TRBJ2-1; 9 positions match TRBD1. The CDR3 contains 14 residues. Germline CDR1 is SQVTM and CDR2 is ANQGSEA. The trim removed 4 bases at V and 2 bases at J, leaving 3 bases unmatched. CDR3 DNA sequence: TGCAGCGTTGTTACAGGGGGCGCCTACAATGAGCAGTTCTTC. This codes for CSVVTGGAYNEQFF.

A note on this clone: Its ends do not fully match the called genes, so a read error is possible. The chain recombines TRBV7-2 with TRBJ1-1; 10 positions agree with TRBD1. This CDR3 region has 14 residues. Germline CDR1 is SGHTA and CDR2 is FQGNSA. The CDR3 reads CASSKTGGGTEAFF. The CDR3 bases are TGTGCCAGCAGTAAGACAGGGGGCGGCACTGAAGCATTCTTT.

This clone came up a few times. The CDR3: CATSGRTWDEKLFF. CDR3 coding DNA: TGTGCCACAAGCGGACGGACTTGGGATGAAAAACTGTTTTTT. The chain has TRBV15 and TRBJ1-4, with unresolved D. CDR1 LNHNV and CDR2 YYDKDF come from the germline V gene (reference sequence). This CDR3 is 14 amino acids long. The V gene lost 9 bases and the J gene lost 6 bases, with 17 bases spanning the gap. The full variable domain, completed using reference TRBV15 and TRBJ1-4, is DAMVIQNPRYQVTQFGKPVTLSCSQTLNHNVMYWYQQKSSQAPKLLFHYYDKDFNNEADTPDNFQSRRPNTSFCFLDIRSPGLGDTAMYLCATSGRTWDEKLFFGSGTQLSVL.

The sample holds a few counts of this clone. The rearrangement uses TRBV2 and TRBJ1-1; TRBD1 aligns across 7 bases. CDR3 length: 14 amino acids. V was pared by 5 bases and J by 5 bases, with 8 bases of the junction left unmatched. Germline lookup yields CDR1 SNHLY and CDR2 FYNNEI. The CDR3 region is CASSLRQGGTEAFF. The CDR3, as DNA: TGTGCCAGCAGTCTTCGACAGGGAGGAACTGAAGCTTTCTTT.

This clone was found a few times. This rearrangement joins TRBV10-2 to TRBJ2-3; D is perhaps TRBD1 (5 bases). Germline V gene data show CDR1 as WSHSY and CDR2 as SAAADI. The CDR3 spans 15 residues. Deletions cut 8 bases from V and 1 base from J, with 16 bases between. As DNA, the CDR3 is TGCGCCAGCGTCGAAAGGGGAAGAGGCACAGATACGCAGTATTTT. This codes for CASVERGRGTDTQYF.

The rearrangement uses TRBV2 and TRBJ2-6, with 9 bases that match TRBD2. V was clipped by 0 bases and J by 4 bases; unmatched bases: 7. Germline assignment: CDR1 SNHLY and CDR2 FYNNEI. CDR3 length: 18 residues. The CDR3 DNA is TGTGCCAGCAGTGAAGCCGGTGCGGGGGGGGCCGGGGCCAACGTCCTGACTTTC. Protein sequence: CASSEAGAGGAGANVLTF.

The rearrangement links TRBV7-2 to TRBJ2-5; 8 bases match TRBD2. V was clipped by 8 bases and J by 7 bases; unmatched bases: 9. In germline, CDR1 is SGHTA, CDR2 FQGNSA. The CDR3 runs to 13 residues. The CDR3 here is CASSRGGARTQYF. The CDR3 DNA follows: TGTGCCAGCTCTCGGGGGGGTGCGAGGACCCAGTACTTC. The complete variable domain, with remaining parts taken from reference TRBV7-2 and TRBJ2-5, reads GAGVSQSPSNKVTEKGKDVELRCDPISGHTALYWYRQSLGQGLEFLIYFQGNSAPDKSGLPSDRFSAERTGGSVSTLTIQRTQQEDSAVYLCASSRGGARTQYFGPGTRLLVL.

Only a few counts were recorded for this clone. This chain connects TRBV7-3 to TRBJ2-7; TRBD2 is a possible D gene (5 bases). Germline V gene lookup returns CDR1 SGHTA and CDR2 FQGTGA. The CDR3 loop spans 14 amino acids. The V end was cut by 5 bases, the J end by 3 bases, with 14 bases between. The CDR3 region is CASSLTGLDYEQYF. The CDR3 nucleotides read TGTGCCAGCAGCCTGACGGGGTTGGACTACGAGCAGTACTTC.

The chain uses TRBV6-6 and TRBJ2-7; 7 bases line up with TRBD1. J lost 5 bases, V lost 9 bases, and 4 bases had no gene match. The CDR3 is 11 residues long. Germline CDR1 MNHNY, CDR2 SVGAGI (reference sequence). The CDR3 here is CASKGANEQYF. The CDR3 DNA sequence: TGTGCCAGTAAGGGGGCGAACGAGCAGTACTTC.

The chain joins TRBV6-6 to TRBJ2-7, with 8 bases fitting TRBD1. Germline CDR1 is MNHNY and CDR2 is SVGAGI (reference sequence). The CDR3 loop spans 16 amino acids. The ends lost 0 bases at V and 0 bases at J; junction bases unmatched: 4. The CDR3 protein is CASSYSDRASSYEQYF. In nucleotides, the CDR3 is TGTGCCAGCAGTTACTCGGACAGGGCCTCCTCCTACGAGCAGTACTTC.

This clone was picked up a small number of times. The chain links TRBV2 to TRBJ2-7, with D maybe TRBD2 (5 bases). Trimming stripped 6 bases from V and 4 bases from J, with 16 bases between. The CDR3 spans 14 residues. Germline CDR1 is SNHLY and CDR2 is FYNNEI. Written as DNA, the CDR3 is TGTGCCAGCAGAGAGCCAAATCGGGGTTACGAGCAGTACTTC. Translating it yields CASREPNRGYEQYF. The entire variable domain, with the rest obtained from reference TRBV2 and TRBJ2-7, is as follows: EPEVTQTPSHQVTQMGQEVILRCVPISNHLYFYWYRQILGQKVEFLVSFYNNEISEKSEIFDDQFSVERPDGSNFTLKIRSTKLEDSAMYFCASREPNRGYEQYFGPGTRLTVT.